These 23 T cell receptor beta chains originate from one sample sequenced in a study of T cell repertoires in urothelial bladder cancer. Assay: immunoSEQ multiplex PCR; the TCRdb copy retains only in-frame clones and omits some. Among about 13,000 clones listed, 66% were seen once. Sequenced material: tumor-infiltrating cells from bladder cancer. The receptors were sampled from a human donor with urothelial carcinoma.

The chain has TRBV18 and TRBJ1-1; D is unresolved. The CDR3 length is 14 residues. Trimming cost V 3 bases and J 3 bases, with 11 bases left between them. CDR1 and CDR2 from the germline V gene are KGHSH and LQKENI. CDR3 in amino acids: CASSPMRGDTEAFF. The CDR3 nucleotides are TGTGCCAGCTCACCGATGCGGGGAGACACTGAAGCTTTCTTT.

The V and J genes are TRBV27 and TRBJ2-5; 8 bases are shared with TRBD1. V shed 2 bases and J 4 bases; nucleotides not matched to a gene: 3. CDR1 and CDR2 (germline): MNHEY, SMNVEV (reference sequence). The CDR3 consists of 14 residues. CDR3 region: CASSLQGARETQYF. DNA for the CDR3: TGTGCCAGCAGTTTACAGGGGGCCCGAGAGACCCAGTACTTC.

A few counts support this clone. The chain has TRBV9 and TRBJ2-2; no firm D call. This CDR3 is built from 14 residues. V was clipped by 0 bases and J by 7 bases, with 10 bases between them. The germline V gene has CDR1 SGDLS and CDR2 YYNGEE. For the CDR3, the DNA is TGTGCCAGCAGCGTAGGATCCCACAACGGGGAGCTGTTTTTT. This encodes CASSVGSHNGELFF.

This clone showed up just once. This chain uses TRBV6-1 with TRBJ2-5, with D perhaps assigned TRBD1 or TRBD2 (6 bases each). The J call may be incorrect, as the DNA end agrees better with TRBJ2-7. Germline V gives CDR1 MNHNS, CDR2 SASEGT. This CDR3 is built from 13 residues. The chain's CDR3 is CASAGHNTYEQYF. The CDR3 bases are TGTGCCAGCGCGGGACACAATACCTACGAGCAGTACTTC.

The CDR3 DNA reads TGTGCCATCAGTGGCGGGGAGACCCAGTACTTC. It specifies CAISGGETQYF. This rearrangement joins TRBV10-3 to TRBJ2-5; D may be TRBD2 (5 bases). The CDR3 is made up of 11 amino acids. The ends were cut back, 4 bases at V and 5 bases at J, with 5 bases in the middle. Germline CDR1 and CDR2: ENHRY and SYGVKD.

V is TRBV5-6 and J is TRBJ1-1; 9 positions agree with TRBD1. The CDR3 is made up of 16 amino acids. V lost 6 bases to trimming and J lost 10 bases; unmatched junction nucleotides: 19. Germline V gene data show CDR1 as SGHDT and CDR2 as YYEEEE. The DNA of the CDR3 is TGTGCCAGCATCCGAGTGGACAGGGGACATACGGACGGAGCTTTCTTT. As protein: CASIRVDRGHTDGAFF.

This clone was seen a few times. The rearrangement links TRBV4-2 to TRBJ1-1, with unresolved D. V dropped 0 bases and J dropped 8 bases, with 10 bases sitting between them. The length of the CDR3 is 13 residues. Germline lookup yields CDR1 LGHNA and CDR2 YNFKEQ. The CDR3 DNA reads as TGTGCCAGCAGCCAAGATCAGAGGACCGAAGCTTTCTTT. This encodes CASSQDQRTEAFF.

The chain has TRBV19 and TRBJ2-3; unclear D gene. Germline V gene data show CDR1 as LNHDA and CDR2 as SQIVND (reference sequence). The CDR3 loop spans 15 amino acids. V shed 4 bases and J shed 1 base, with 12 bases lying between them. CDR3 region: CASSKIRPGTDTQYF. DNA for the CDR3: TGTGCCAGTAGTAAGATCCGGCCCGGCACAGATACGCAGTATTTT. Combining the CDR3 with reference TRBV19 and TRBJ2-3 gives the whole variable domain DGGITQSPKYLFRKEGQNVTLSCEQNLNHDAMYWYRQDPGQGLRLIYYSQIVNDFQKGDIAEGYSVSREKKESFPLTVTSAQKNPTAFYLCASSKIRPGTDTQYFGPGTRLTVL.

The V call is TRBV7-2, the J call TRBJ2-2, with D perhaps matching TRBD1 (5 bases). The CDR3 has 13 amino acids. The V end was cut by 3 bases, the J end by 7 bases, with 9 bases between. The V gene's germline CDR1 is SGHTA and CDR2 FQGNSA. Here the CDR3 reads CASSFDSLGELFF. The CDR3 DNA reads TGTGCCAGCAGCTTCGACAGCCTCGGGGAGCTGTTTTTT.

The chain carries TRBV4-1 and TRBJ2-3; no definite D call. The CDR3 has 17 amino acids. Trimming removed 4 bases from V and 0 bases from J, with 17 bases in between. Germline CDR1 MGHRA, CDR2 YSYEKL. The CDR3 region has the DNA TGCGCCAGCAGCCTATCCTTAAAAGTTGCTAGCACAGATACGCAGTATTTT. It encodes CASSLSLKVASTDTQYF.

In its sample, this clone ranks as medium-sized. The chain recombines TRBV19 with TRBJ1-5; possibly TRBD1 for D (6 bases). The CDR3 totals 17 residues. V shed 6 bases and J shed 1 base, with 19 bases lying between them. Germline CDR1 and CDR2: LNHDA and SQIVND (reference sequence). CDR3 nucleotide sequence: TGTGCCAGTAGAAGTTACGGGGGCAGGATGAGCAATCAGCCCCAGCATTTT. Protein sequence: CASRSYGGRMSNQPQHF.

This clone is classed as medium-sized (0.01 to 0.1%). The genes are TRBV11-3 and TRBJ2-7; no reliable D call. Germline V gene lookup returns CDR1 SGHNT and CDR2 YENEEA. This CDR3 spans 14 amino acids. Trimming cost V 1 base and J 6 bases, with 13 bases left between them. The CDR3 DNA follows: TGTGCCAGCAGCTTAGGACGGTCACACTCCGAGCAGTACTTC. This codes for CASSLGRSHSEQYF. Variable domain in full (rest from reference TRBV11-3 and TRBJ2-7): EAGVVQSPRYKIIEKKQPVAFWCNPISGHNTLYWYLQNLGQGPELLIRYENEEAVDDSQLPKDRFSAERLKGVDSTLKIQPAELGDSAVYLCASSLGRSHSEQYFGPGTRLTVT.

The chain employs TRBV5-1 and TRBJ1-6, with D possibly TRBD1 on 5 matching bases. Looked up from germline, CDR1 is SGHRS and CDR2 is YFSETQ. The V end was cut by 0 bases, the J end by 8 bases, with 12 bases between. CDR3 length: 15 residues. The CDR3 region is CASSLEGRGDSPLHF. As DNA, the CDR3 is TGCGCCAGCAGCTTGGAGGGTAGGGGAGATTCACCCCTCCACTTT. The full variable domain, rest sourced from reference TRBV5-1 and TRBJ1-6, is KAGVTQTPRYLIKTRGQQVTLSCSPISGHRSVSWYQQTPGQGLQFLFEYFSETQRNKGNFPGRFSGRQFSNSRSEMNVSTLELGDSALYLCASSLEGRGDSPLHFGNGTRLTVT.

The rearrangement links TRBV15 to TRBJ1-2, with D maybe TRBD1 (6 bases). Germline CDR1 is LNHNV and CDR2 is YYDKDF (reference sequence). The CDR3 has 13 amino acids. Trimming shortened V by 0 bases and J by 12 bases, and 14 bases separated the two germline ends. The CDR3 region has the DNA TGTGCCACCAGCAGAGATTATCAGGGGCAGGACACCTTC. Translating gives CATSRDYQGQDTF.

Only a few counts were recorded for this clone. The rearrangement links TRBV4-2 to TRBJ2-7, with TRBD1 as a possible D gene (6 bases). Germline CDR1 LGHNA, CDR2 YNFKEQ. This CDR3 comprises 14 residues. Trimming stripped 4 bases from V and 0 bases from J, with 10 bases between. The CDR3 DNA reads TGTGCCAGCAGCCGAGGACAGACCTCCTACGAGCAGTACTTC. Its protein product is CASSRGQTSYEQYF.

Here the CDR3 DNA reads TGTGCCAGCTTAGCGCGGAACACCGGGGAGCTGTTTTTT. This gives the protein CASLARNTGELFF. The chain links TRBV2 to TRBJ2-2; D is possibly TRBD2 (5 bases). The CDR3 sequence is 13 residues long. V gave up 8 bases and J gave up 1 base, with 8 bases separating them. Germline V gene lookup returns CDR1 SNHLY and CDR2 FYNNEI.

J is TRBJ2-3 and V is TRBV5-6; D unclear. CDR3 length: 13 residues. V lost 0 bases and J lost 1, with 3 bases in between. CDR1 and CDR2 from the germline V gene are SGHDT and YYEEEE. The CDR3 reads CASSLGRTDTQYF. For the CDR3, the DNA is TGTGCCAGCAGCTTGGGTCGCACAGATACGCAGTATTTT.

Here the CDR3 reads CASSLATGTEAFF. The CDR3 DNA is TGTGCCAGCAGCTTAGCGACAGGGACTGAAGCTTTCTTT. The chain couples TRBV7-9 to TRBJ1-1; 7 bases match TRBD1. The CDR3 is 13 residues long. The J segment lost 5 bases and the V segment lost 0 bases, leaving 0 bases of the junction unmatched. Per the germline V gene, CDR1 is SEHNR and CDR2 is FQNEAQ (reference sequence).

The chain uses TRBV30 and TRBJ1-1; TRBD1 might be the D (6 bases). Germline CDR1 GTSNPN, CDR2 SVGIG (reference sequence). Trimming took off 1 base at V and 4 bases at J, with 16 bases between the two ends. The CDR3 consists of 15 residues. The CDR3: CAWSAAGGALTEAFF. Written as DNA, the CDR3 is TGTGCCTGGAGTGCCGCCGGGGGGGCGCTCACTGAAGCTTTCTTT.

This chain links TRBV5-1 with TRBJ1-4; unclear D gene. The CDR3 length is 11 residues. Trimming shortened V by 4 bases and J by 7 bases, and 5 bases separated the two germline ends. Germline V gene sequence: CDR1 SGHRS, CDR2 YFSETQ. The CDR3 here is CASSGGEKLFF. In DNA form, the CDR3 reads TGCGCCAGCAGCGGCGGTGAAAAACTGTTTTTT.

V gene TRBV2 combines with J gene TRBJ2-5; D not certain. This CDR3 spans 14 amino acids. Trimming pared 4 bases from V and 4 bases from J, leaving 13 bases between. Germline assignment: CDR1 SNHLY and CDR2 FYNNEI. The chain's CDR3 is CASSGSQVGETQYF. DNA for the CDR3: TGTGCCAGCAGTGGTAGCCAGGTTGGAGAGACCCAGTACTTC.

The rearrangement links TRBV18 to TRBJ1-1; no reliable D call. CDR3 length: 17 residues. Trimming shortened V by 0 bases and J by 5 bases, and 19 bases separated the two germline ends. Germline CDR1 reads KGHSH; CDR2 reads LQKENI. For the CDR3, the DNA is TGTGCCAGCTCACCACCGAACTGGCTGAAGGGAGAAACTGAAGCTTTCTTT. Its translation is CASSPPNWLKGETEAFF.

This chain connects TRBV2 to TRBJ2-7; 8 nucleotides align to TRBD2. The CDR3 is 13 residues long. CDR1 is SNHLY and CDR2 is FYNNEI in the germline V gene. V lost 4 bases and J lost 3; bases outside the gene matches: 2. The CDR3 sequence is CASSALADYEQYF. CDR3 DNA sequence: TGTGCCAGCAGTGCACTAGCGGACTACGAGCAGTACTTC.